This TCR beta chain was recorded in a study of cytomegalovirus exposure and HLA in healthy donors. Study-wide context: When 350 to 400 donors were genotyped, just over 80% of them were found to fall in the Caucasian-associated ancestry cluster.

On this clone: As yet, its antigen is unknown.

Study-wide results and caveats: Later analysis associated a missense DCLRE1C variant with TCR beta V- and J-gene trimming. High sensitivity and specificity were reportedly achieved when the classifier diagnosed cytomegalovirus status.

J gave up 3 bases and V 5 bases, and 14 bases lay outside the gene matches. The germline CDR1 and CDR2 sequences are SGHRS and YFSETQ. The CDR3 is 18 amino acids. PCR primers comprised 60 Vbeta and 13 Jbeta primers. In the original workflow: Counted up in a later analysis, unique TCR beta chains came to some 80 million, with around 10 million shared. Profiling relied on immunoSEQ multiplex PCR, and the TCRdb table lists in-frame clones only, not all of them. Clone size and V and J calls were adopted from that table, with D and trimming inferred from the DNA. Among under 200,000 clones listed, about 80% were seen once.

V usage is TRBV5-1 and J usage is TRBJ2-2, with 9 bases matching TRBD1. The TCR sequence derives from a man younger than 35 in good health and CMV-seropositive. Material for sequencing was PBMCs. DNA of the CDR3: TGCGCCAGCAGGACTCGAGGGACAGGGTACAATTACACCGGGGAGCTGTTTTTT. Translation gives CASRTRGTGYNYTGELFF.